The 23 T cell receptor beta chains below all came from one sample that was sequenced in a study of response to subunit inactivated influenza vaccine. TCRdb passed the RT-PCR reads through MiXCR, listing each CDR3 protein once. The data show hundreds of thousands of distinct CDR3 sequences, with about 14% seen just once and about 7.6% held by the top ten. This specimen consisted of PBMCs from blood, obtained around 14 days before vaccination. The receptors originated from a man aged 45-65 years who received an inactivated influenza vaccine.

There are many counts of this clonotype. As DNA, the CDR3 is TGTGCCAGCACCCCGGGACGGACCCTTTCCTACAATGAGCAGTTCTTC. It codes for CASTPGRTLSYNEQFF. V and J are TRBV6-2 or TRBV6-3 and TRBJ2-1; D may be TRBD1 or TRBD2 (5 bases each). The CDR3 loop spans 16 amino acids. Between the trimmed V and J ends, which lost 7 bases and 1 base, there was a span of 17 bases. From germline, CDR1 is MNHEY and CDR2 SVGEGT.

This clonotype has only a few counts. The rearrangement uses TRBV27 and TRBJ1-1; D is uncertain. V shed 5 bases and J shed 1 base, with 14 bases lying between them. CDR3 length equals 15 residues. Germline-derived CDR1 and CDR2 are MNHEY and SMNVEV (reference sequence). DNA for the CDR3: TGTGCCAGCAGTACCCAGGACGGACCGAACACTGAAGCTTTCTTT. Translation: CASSTQDGPNTEAFF.

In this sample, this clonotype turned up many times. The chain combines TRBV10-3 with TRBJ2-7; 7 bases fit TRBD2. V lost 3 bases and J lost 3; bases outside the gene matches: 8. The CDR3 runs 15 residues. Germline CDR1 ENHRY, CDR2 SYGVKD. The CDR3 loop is CAISEEGGRGYEQYF. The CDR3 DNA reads TGTGCCATCAGTGAAGAGGGAGGGAGAGGCTACGAGCAGTACTTC.

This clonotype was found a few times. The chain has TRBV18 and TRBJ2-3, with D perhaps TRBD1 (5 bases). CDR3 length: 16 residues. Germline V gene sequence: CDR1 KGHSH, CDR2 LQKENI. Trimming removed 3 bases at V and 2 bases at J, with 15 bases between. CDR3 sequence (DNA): TGTGCCAGCTCACCGCCCGACAGTCCTTACACAGATACGCAGTATTTT. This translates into CASSPPDSPYTDTQYF.

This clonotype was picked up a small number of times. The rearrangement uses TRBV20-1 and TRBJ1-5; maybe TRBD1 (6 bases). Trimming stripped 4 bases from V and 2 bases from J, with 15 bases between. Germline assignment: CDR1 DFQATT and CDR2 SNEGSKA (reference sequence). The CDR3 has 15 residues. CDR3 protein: CSATGRGDGNQPQHF. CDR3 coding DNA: TGCAGTGCTACAGGCAGGGGAGACGGCAATCAGCCCCAGCATTTT.

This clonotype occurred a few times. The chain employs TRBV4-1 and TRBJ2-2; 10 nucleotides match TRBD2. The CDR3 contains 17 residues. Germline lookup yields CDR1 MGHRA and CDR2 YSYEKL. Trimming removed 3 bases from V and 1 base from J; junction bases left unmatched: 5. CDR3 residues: CASSQDGLAENTGELFF. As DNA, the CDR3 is TGCGCCAGCAGCCAGGACGGACTAGCGGAGAACACCGGGGAGCTGTTTTTT.

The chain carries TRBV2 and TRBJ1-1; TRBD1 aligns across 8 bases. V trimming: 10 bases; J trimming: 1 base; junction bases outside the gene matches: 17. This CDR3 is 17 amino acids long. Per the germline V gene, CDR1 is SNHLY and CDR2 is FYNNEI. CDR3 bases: TGTGCCACCAGCGGATCGGGACAGGTAGTTCCGAACACTGAAGCTTTCTTT. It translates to CATSGSGQVVPNTEAFF.

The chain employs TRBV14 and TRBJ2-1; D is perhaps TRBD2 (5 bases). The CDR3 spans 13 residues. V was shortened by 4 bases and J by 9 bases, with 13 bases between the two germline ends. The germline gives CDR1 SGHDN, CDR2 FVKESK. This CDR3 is CASSRVGGSEQFF. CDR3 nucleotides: TGTGCCAGCAGCCGAGTAGGAGGAAGTGAGCAGTTCTTC.

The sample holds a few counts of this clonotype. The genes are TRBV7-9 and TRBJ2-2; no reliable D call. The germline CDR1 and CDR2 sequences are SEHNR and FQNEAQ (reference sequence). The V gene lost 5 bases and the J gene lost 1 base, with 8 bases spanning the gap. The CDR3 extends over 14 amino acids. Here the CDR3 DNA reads TGTGCCAGCAGCGCTCTTAGGAACACCGGGGAGCTGTTTTTT. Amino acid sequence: CASSALRNTGELFF. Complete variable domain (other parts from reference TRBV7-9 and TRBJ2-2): DTGVSQNPRHKITKRGQNVTFRCDPISEHNRLYWYRQTLGQGPEFLTYFQNEAQLEKSRLLSDRFSAERPKGSFSTLEIQRTEQGDSAMYLCASSALRNTGELFFGEGSRLTVL.

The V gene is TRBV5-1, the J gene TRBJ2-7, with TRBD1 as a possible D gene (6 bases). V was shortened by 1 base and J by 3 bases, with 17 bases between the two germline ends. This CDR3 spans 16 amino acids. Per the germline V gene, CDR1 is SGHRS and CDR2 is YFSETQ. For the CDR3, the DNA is TGCGCCAGCAGCTTGTTACAGGGTCTTTTCGACTACGAGCAGTACTTC. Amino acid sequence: CASSLLQGLFDYEQYF.

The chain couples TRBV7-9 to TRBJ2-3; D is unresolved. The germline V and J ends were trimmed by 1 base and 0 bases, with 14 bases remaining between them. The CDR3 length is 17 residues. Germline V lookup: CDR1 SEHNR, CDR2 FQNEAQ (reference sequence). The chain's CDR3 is CASSLERGGASTDTQYF. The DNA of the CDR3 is TGTGCCAGCAGCTTAGAACGAGGTGGCGCGAGCACAGATACGCAGTATTTT.

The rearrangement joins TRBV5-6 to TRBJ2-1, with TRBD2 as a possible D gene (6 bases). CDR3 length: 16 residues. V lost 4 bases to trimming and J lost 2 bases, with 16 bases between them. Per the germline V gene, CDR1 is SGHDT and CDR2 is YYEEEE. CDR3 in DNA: TGTGCCAGCAGCCATCGACTAGGAGAACCCTACAATGAGCAGTTCTTC. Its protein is CASSHRLGEPYNEQFF.

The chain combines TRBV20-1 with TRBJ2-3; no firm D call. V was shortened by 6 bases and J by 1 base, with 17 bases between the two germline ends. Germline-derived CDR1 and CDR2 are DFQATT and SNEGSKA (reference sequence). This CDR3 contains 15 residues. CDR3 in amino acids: CSATAVRRGTDTQYF. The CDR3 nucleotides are TGCAGTGCCACGGCCGTGAGACGGGGCACAGATACGCAGTATTTT.

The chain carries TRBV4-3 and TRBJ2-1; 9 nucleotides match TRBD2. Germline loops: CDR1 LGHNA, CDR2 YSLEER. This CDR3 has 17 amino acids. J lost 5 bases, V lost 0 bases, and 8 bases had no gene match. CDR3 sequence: CASSQDRWTSADNEQFF. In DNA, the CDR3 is TGCGCCAGCAGCCAAGATCGGTGGACTAGCGCAGACAATGAGCAGTTCTTC.

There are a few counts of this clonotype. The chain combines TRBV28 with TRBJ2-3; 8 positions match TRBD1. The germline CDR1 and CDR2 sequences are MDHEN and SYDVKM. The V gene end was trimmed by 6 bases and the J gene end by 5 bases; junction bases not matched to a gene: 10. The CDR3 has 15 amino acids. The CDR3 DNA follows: TGTGCCAGCAGCCCCCTCGGACAGGGAGTAGATACGCAGTATTTT. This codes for CASSPLGQGVDTQYF.

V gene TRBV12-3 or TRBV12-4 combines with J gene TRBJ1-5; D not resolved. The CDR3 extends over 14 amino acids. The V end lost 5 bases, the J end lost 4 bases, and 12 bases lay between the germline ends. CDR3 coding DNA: TGTGCCAGCAGTCAAGGGAGTCGGAATCAGCCCCAGCATTTT. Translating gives CASSQGSRNQPQHF.

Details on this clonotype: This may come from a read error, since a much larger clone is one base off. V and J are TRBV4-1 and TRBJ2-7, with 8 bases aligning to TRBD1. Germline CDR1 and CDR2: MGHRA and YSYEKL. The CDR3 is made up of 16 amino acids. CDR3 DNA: TGCACCAGCAGCCAGACTCAGATCACAGGGGGGAGCGAGCAGTACTTC. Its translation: CTSSQTQITGGSEQYF.

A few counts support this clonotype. CDR3 DNA sequence: TGTGCCAGCTCATCCGGTACTAGCGGGGCCCACGAGCAGTACTTC. This sequence encodes CASSSGTSGAHEQYF. The gene calls are TRBV18 and TRBJ2-7; 10 bases map to TRBD2. Germline V CDR1 and CDR2: KGHSH, LQKENI. CDR3 length: 15 amino acids. With V trimmed by 5 bases and J by 5 bases, 9 bases remained unmatched.

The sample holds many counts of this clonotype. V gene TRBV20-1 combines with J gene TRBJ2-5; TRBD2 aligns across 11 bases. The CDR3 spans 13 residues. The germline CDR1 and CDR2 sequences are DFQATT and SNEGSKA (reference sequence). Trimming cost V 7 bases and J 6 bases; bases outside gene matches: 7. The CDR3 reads CSVPLAGVKTQYF. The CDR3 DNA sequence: TGCAGTGTCCCACTAGCGGGGGTAAAGACCCAGTACTTC.

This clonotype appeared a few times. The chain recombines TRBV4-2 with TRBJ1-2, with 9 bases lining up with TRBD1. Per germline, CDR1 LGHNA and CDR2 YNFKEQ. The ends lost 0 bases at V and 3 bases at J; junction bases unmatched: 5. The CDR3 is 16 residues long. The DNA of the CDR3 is TGTGCCAGCAGCCAAGACGGGACAGGGAGAGACTATGGCTACACCTTC. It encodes CASSQDGTGRDYGYTF.

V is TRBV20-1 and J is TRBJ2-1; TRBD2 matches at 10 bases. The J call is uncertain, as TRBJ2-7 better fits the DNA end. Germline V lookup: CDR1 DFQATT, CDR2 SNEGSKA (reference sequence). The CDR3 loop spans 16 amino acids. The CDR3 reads CSASQLAGGVVHEQYF. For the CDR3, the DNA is TGCAGTGCTAGTCAGTTAGCGGGAGGTGTTGTTCATGAGCAGTACTTC.

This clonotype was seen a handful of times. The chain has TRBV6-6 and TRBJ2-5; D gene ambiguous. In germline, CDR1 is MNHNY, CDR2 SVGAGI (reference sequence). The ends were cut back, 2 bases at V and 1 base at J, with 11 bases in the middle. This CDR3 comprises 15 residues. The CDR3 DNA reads TGTGCCAGCAGTTACCGTACCGGAACCCAAGAGACCCAGTACTTC. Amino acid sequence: CASSYRTGTQETQYF.

The CDR3 nucleotides are TGTGCCAGCAGCCAAGATAGTCGGGCTGAAGCTTTCTTT. Encoded protein: CASSQDSRAEAFF. This chain joins TRBV3-1 and TRBJ1-1; D is undetermined. Trimming pared 0 bases from V and 6 bases from J, leaving 8 bases between. Germline V CDR1 and CDR2: LGHDT, YNNKEL (reference sequence). This CDR3 has 13 amino acids. The whole variable domain, filled in from reference TRBV3-1 and TRBJ1-1, reads DTAVSQTPKYLVTQMGNDKSIKCEQNLGHDTMYWYKQDSKKFLKIMFSYNNKELIINETVPNRFSPKSPDKAHLNLHINSLELGDSAVYFCASSQDSRAEAFFGQGTRLTVV.